These 8 T cell receptor beta chains originate from one sample sequenced in a study of shared clonotypes between healthy human individuals. Sequencing was performed with immunoSEQ multiplex PCR; in TCRdb, only in-frame clones are kept and a portion is missing. This table holds around 1 million clones, approximately 80% found once. Sequences were obtained from memory CD4+ T cells sorted from blood. The subset here: CD45RA-negative fraction. The receptors here all came from a man between 18 and 29 years old in good health.

This clone has only one observation. The chain carries TRBV30 and TRBJ2-4; 9 nucleotides match TRBD1. CDR1 is GTSNPN and CDR2 is SVGIG in the germline V gene (reference sequence). J gave up 8 bases and V 1 base, and 9 bases lay outside the gene matches. The CDR3 runs 15 residues. The CDR3 coding sequence is TGTGCCTGGAGTGGAGACAGGGGGATGGTGGACATTCAGTACTTC. This sequence encodes CAWSGDRGMVDIQYF.

The chain combines TRBV7-9 with TRBJ1-1; no reliable D call. Trimming stripped 4 bases from V and 4 bases from J, with 10 bases between. The CDR3 is made up of 13 amino acids. The germline V gene has CDR1 SEHNR and CDR2 FQNEAQ (reference sequence). The CDR3 protein is CASSSQAATEAFF. The CDR3 DNA follows: TGTGCCAGCAGCTCCCAAGCGGCCACTGAAGCTTTCTTT. Full variable domain (rest looked up from reference TRBV7-9 and TRBJ1-1): DTGVSQNPRHKITKRGQNVTFRCDPISEHNRLYWYRQTLGQGPEFLTYFQNEAQLEKSRLLSDRFSAERPKGSFSTLEIQRTEQGDSAMYLCASSSQAATEAFFGQGTRLTVV.

J is TRBJ2-1 and V is TRBV7-9; no reliable D call. This CDR3 comprises 15 residues. V lost 2 bases and J lost 5, with 13 bases in between. Germline CDR1 SEHNR, CDR2 FQNEAQ (reference sequence). CDR3 nucleotide sequence: TGTGCCAGCAGCTTATATGCAACGGGCAACAATGAGCAGTTCTTC. Translating gives CASSLYATGNNEQFF.

The CDR3 spells CASRGLGEQFF. The CDR3 DNA reads as TGTGCCAGCAGGGGCCTTGGGGAGCAGTTCTTC. This chain uses TRBV9 with TRBJ2-1, with no clear D. V lost 5 bases and J 10 bases, leaving 10 bases between the germline ends. Germline V gene lookup returns CDR1 SGDLS and CDR2 YYNGEE. The CDR3 length is 11 residues.

As for this clone: A read error may produce the germline difference seen at one junction end. V usage is TRBV7-2 and J usage is TRBJ2-5; D unresolved. CDR1 is SGHTA, CDR2 FQGNSA, per germline. The CDR3 length is 14 residues. CDR3 protein: CVSSAWNPRETQYF. Written as DNA, the CDR3 is TGTGTCAGCAGCGCATGGAACCCGAGGGAGACCCAGTACTTC.

This clone was found a few times. Distinct nucleotide sequences in the sample also encode this CDR3. The chain joins TRBV7-2 to TRBJ1-4; 8 bases agree with TRBD1. The CDR3 spans 13 residues. Germline CDR1 and CDR2: SGHTA and FQGNSA. V gave up 5 bases and J gave up 10 bases; unmatched junction bases: 6. The CDR3 protein is CASSPGQGGKLFF. The DNA of the CDR3 is TGTGCCAGCAGCCCCGGACAGGGTGGAAAACTGTTTTTT.

This rearrangement joins TRBV6-9 to TRBJ2-5, with 7 bases lining up with TRBD1. CDR3 length: 20 residues. The J segment lost 2 bases and the V segment lost 7 bases, leaving 25 bases of the junction unmatched. Per germline, CDR1 MNHGY and CDR2 SVAAGI. In DNA, the CDR3 is TGTGCCAGCACCACACATCGACAGGGAAACCGCGGCAGGGGACAAGAGACCCAGTACTTC. It specifies CASTTHRQGNRGRGQETQYF.

This sequence joins TRBV11-2 and TRBJ1-5, with D unresolved. Germline V CDR1 and CDR2: SGHAT, FQNNGV. The CDR3 is made up of 13 amino acids. The V end lost 5 bases, the J end lost 5 bases, and 10 bases lay between the germline ends. The CDR3 loop reads CASSPEAYQPQHF. DNA of the CDR3: TGTGCCAGCAGCCCGGAGGCCTATCAGCCCCAGCATTTT.